This is a list of T cell receptor beta chains from one sample in a study of chemoradiotherapy in HPV16-positive cancers. Repertoires were generated with immunoSEQ multiplex PCR, while TCRdb's copy carries only in-frame clones and drops some. Altogether nearly 5,500 clones are present, approximately 89% being singletons, with the ten largest covering around 1.8%. The sequences come from blood, collected from a patient who underwent chemoradiotherapy. Source of these receptors: a human donor with HPV-associated anogenital cancer. The CDR3 runs from the conserved cysteine through the conserved F or W. D genes are given only for firm matches. Clone size is shown for a subset of rows, as once, few, many or a class of expanded clone.

TRBV6-5,TRBJ1-2,-,-,CASRRAGEGYTF,TGTGCCAGCAGGCGGGCAGGGGAGGGCTACACCTTC
TRBV19,TRBJ1-5,-,TRBD1,CASSIQGAYQPQHF,TGTGCCAGTAGTATTCAGGGGGCTTATCAGCCCCAGCATTTT
TRBV5-6,TRBJ1-5,-,-,CASSLWGGVRSQHF,TGTGCCAGCAGCCTATGGGGAGGCGTTAGGTCCCAGCATTTT
TRBV6-1,TRBJ2-1,-,TRBD2,CASSDGASGSDEQFF,TGTGCCAGCAGTGACGGAGCTAGCGGGTCCGATGAGCAGTTCTTC
TRBV4-2,TRBJ2-7,-,TRBD2,CASSQDGTSGGAYEQYF,TGTGCCAGCAGCCAAGATGGGACTAGCGGGGGGGCCTACGAGCAGTACTTC
TRBV4-1,TRBJ2-3,-,TRBD2,CASSQDLAGALLTDTQYF,TGCGCCAGCAGCCAAGATCTGGCGGGAGCCCTTCTAACAGATACGCAGTATTTT
TRBV7-2,TRBJ2-5,-,-,CASSLGALGKPETQYF,TGTGCCAGCAGCTTAGGGGCGCTGGGGAAACCAGAGACCCAGTACTTC
TRBV15,TRBJ1-2,-,-,CATSRGTSNYGYTF,TGTGCCACCAGCAGAGGGACTTCTAACTATGGCTACACCTTC
TRBV6-5,TRBJ2-7,-,TRBD1,CASGPHRDRGSEQYF,TGTGCCAGCGGGCCCCACCGGGACAGGGGAAGCGAGCAGTACTTC
TRBV5-6,TRBJ1-4,-,TRBD1,CASSPTGTGLAKLFF,TGTGCCAGCAGCCCCACCGGGACAGGGTTAGCAAAACTGTTTTTT
TRBV5-1,TRBJ1-2,-,TRBD1,CASSAGQGVYGYTF,TGCGCCAGCAGCGCGGGACAGGGGGTCTATGGCTACACCTTC
TRBV11-2,TRBJ2-7,-,-,CASSSQGSYEQYF,TGTGCCAGCAGCTCCCAGGGTTCCTACGAGCAGTACTTC
TRBV7-9,TRBJ2-3,once,-,CASSRSGNTDTQYF,TGTGCCAGCAGCCGTAGCGGTAACACAGATACGCAGTATTTT
TRBV5-4,TRBJ2-2,once,TRBD2,CASSYVAGEVGELFF,TGTGCCAGCAGCTACGTAGCGGGAGAGGTCGGGGAGCTGTTTTTT
TRBV11-1,TRBJ1-2,-,-,CASSKRSSYGYTF,TGTGCCAGCAGTAAAAGGAGTTCCTATGGCTACACCTTC
TRBV4-3,TRBJ1-5,-,-,CASSQDRRSPQHF,TGCGCCAGCAGCCAAGACAGGCGCTCGCCCCAGCATTTT
TRBV7-2,TRBJ2-7,-,-,CASSPEANSRREQYF,TGTGCCAGCAGCCCCGAGGCCAATTCAAGGCGCGAGCAGTACTTC
TRBV6-5,TRBJ1-5,once,-,CASSYVFEGQPQHF,TGTGCCAGCAGTTACGTTTTCGAGGGTCAGCCCCAGCATTTT
TRBV4-3,TRBJ2-7,-,TRBD2,CASSQSTSGSTVQYF,TGCGCCAGCAGCCAATCGACTAGCGGGAGTACGGTGCAGTACTTC
TRBV5-4,TRBJ2-7,-,TRBD1,CASRYGQGKELEQYF,TGTGCCAGCAGATATGGACAGGGGAAGGAATTAGAGCAGTACTTC
TRBV5-1,TRBJ2-3,-,TRBD2,CASSFPSGGTDTQYF,TGCGCCAGCAGCTTCCCGAGCGGGGGGACAGATACGCAGTATTTT
TRBV20-1,TRBJ1-1,-,-,CSASGHTEAFF,TGCAGTGCTAGCGGGCACACTGAAGCTTTCTTT
TRBV4-3,TRBJ1-2,-,-,CASSQDPFNYGYTF,TGCGCCAGCAGCCAAGATCCCTTTAACTATGGCTACACCTTC
TRBV7-6,TRBJ2-3,-,TRBD2,CASSLLTSGVRTDTQYF,TGTGCCAGCAGCCTTCTGACTAGCGGGGTGCGCACAGATACGCAGTATTTT
TRBV4-3,TRBJ1-2,once,TRBD1,CASSLGVMTGTYGYTF,TGCGCCAGCAGCCTGGGCGTAATGACAGGGACCTATGGCTACACCTTC
TRBV19,TRBJ2-2,-,-,CASSIPRKNTGELFF,TGTGCCAGTAGTATACCCCGCAAGAACACCGGGGAGCTGTTTTTT
TRBV4-1,TRBJ1-5,few,-,CASSQGENQPQHF,TGCGCCAGCAGCCAAGGGGAGAATCAGCCCCAGCATTTT
TRBV6-5,TRBJ1-1,-,-,CASSYSIDRSGASFF,TGTGCCAGCAGTTACTCCATTGATCGATCAGGGGCGTCTTTCTTT
TRBV30,TRBJ2-3,-,TRBD2,CAWSPGLAIDTQYF,TGTGCCTGGTCTCCGGGACTAGCGATAGATACGCAGTATTTT
TRBV6-1,TRBJ2-5,-,-,CASPVAPETQYF,TGTGCCAGCCCGGTCGCACCTGAGACCCAGTACTTC
TRBV11-2,TRBJ1-5,-,-,CASSLQGSEPQHF,TGTGCCAGCAGCTTGCAGGGGAGCGAGCCCCAGCATTTT
TRBV5-6,TRBJ1-2,-,-,CASSSWGDYGYTF,TGTGCCAGCAGCTCGTGGGGAGACTATGGCTACACCTTC
TRBV10-3,TRBJ2-6,-,-,CAISEVAGANVLTF,TGTGCCATCAGTGAGGTTGCTGGGGCCAACGTCCTGACTTTC
TRBV9,TRBJ1-2,-,TRBD1,CASSLPGGGIGYTF,TGTGCCAGCAGCCTACCAGGAGGGGGCATTGGCTACACCTTC
TRBV4-1,TRBJ1-2,-,-,CASSQLILGLSWGYTF,TGCGCCAGCAGCCAACTGATCCTCGGGCTTTCATGGGGCTACACCTTC
TRBV4-1,TRBJ2-7,-,-,CASSQEFGEQYF,TGCGCCAGCAGCCAAGAATTCGGCGAGCAGTACTTC
TRBV7-5,TRBJ2-1,-,-,CVRSLSGRSYNEQFF,TGTGTCAGAAGCCTGAGCGGGAGATCCTACAATGAGCAGTTCTTC
TRBV4-3,TRBJ2-5,-,-,CASSQVQGSLQETQYF,TGCGCCAGCAGCCAAGTGCAGGGCTCCCTCCAAGAGACCCAGTACTTC
TRBV7-2,TRBJ2-3,-,-,CASRSYGDTQYF,TGTGCCAGCAGATCCTACGGAGATACGCAGTATTTT
TRBV21-1,TRBJ1-4,-,-,CASRPTGEGVAVGEKLFF,TGTGCCAGCAGACCGACAGGGGAGGGGGTCGCGGTGGGTGAAAAACTGTTTTTT
TRBV7-2,TRBJ2-5,few,TRBD1,CASSLGQGYVETQYF,TGTGCCAGCAGCTTAGGACAGGGGTATGTGGAGACCCAGTACTTC
TRBV6-5,TRBJ2-3,-,TRBD1,CASGTGGTDTQYF,TGTGCCAGCGGCACAGGGGGCACAGATACGCAGTATTTT
TRBV13,TRBJ1-1,-,-,CASSSADMGKTEAFF,TGTGCCAGCAGCTCCGCGGACATGGGGAAGACTGAAGCTTTCTTT
TRBV4-1,TRBJ2-3,-,-,CASSQVGDTQYF,TGCGCCAGCAGCCAAGTGGGGGATACGCAGTATTTT
TRBV6-1,TRBJ2-3,-,-,CASSEWTVYNTDTQYF,TGTGCCAGCAGTGAATGGACAGTCTACAACACAGATACGCAGTATTTT
TRBV4-2,TRBJ1-3,-,-,CASSQDPGPHGNTIYF,TGTGCCAGCAGCCAAGATCCCGGCCCGCATGGAAACACCATATATTTT
TRBV19,TRBJ1-2,-,-,CASSIRNLGGGYTF,TGTGCCAGTAGTATTCGCAACCTAGGGGGTGGCTACACCTTC
TRBV6-5,TRBJ1-1,-,TRBD1,CASSRDRANTEAFF,TGTGCCAGCAGTAGGGACAGGGCGAACACTGAAGCTTTCTTT
TRBV28,TRBJ2-7,-,TRBD1,CASSSGTGGAEQYF,TGTGCCAGCAGCTCCGGAACAGGGGGCGCCGAGCAGTACTTC
TRBV9,TRBJ2-7,-,-,CASSVGRGSYEQYF,TGTGCCAGCAGCGTAGGTAGGGGATCGTACGAGCAGTACTTC
TRBV19,TRBJ1-1,once,TRBD1,CASSVEQGVTEAFF,TGTGCCAGTAGTGTGGAACAGGGGGTGACTGAAGCTTTCTTT
TRBV7-9,TRBJ2-1,-,TRBD2,CASSLASGRANEQFF,TGTGCCAGCAGCTTAGCTAGCGGGAGGGCCAATGAGCAGTTCTTC
TRBV6-1,TRBJ1-1,few,-,CASSETENTEAFF,TGTGCCAGCAGCGAGACAGAGAACACTGAAGCTTTCTTT
TRBV2,TRBJ2-7,-,-,CASSDLDSYEQYF,TGTGCCAGCAGTGACCTAGACAGCTACGAGCAGTACTTC
TRBV10-3,TRBJ1-2,-,-,CAIVGGAGYGYTF,TGTGCCATCGTGGGGGGGGCGGGCTATGGCTACACCTTC
TRBV5-4,TRBJ2-2,-,-,CASSRWGSTGELFF,TGTGCCAGCAGCCGCTGGGGTAGCACCGGGGAGCTGTTTTTT